This T cell receptor beta chain was identified in a study of T-cell reconstitution after alpha-beta-depleted transplantation in children. Researchers prepared the TCRbeta library using unique molecular identifiers, the study reports. One entry per CDR3 protein, called by TCRdb with MiXCR from the PCR reads. This table holds about 610,000 distinct CDR3 sequences, about 10% found once. Germline V CDR1 and CDR2: SGHTA, FQGNSA. The CDR3 contains 15 residues. V lost 5 bases to trimming and J lost 2 bases, with 13 bases between them. This receptor was identified in a human donor who donated a stem cell graft to a child with acute myeloid leukemia. The rearrangement links TRBV7-2 to TRBJ2-1; tentatively, D is TRBD1 or TRBD2 (7 bases each). The specimen was PBMCs from the stem cell graft donor, collected from the stem cell graft. The CDR3 here is CASSPGGGPYNEQFF. DNA for the CDR3: TGTGCCAGCAGCCCAGGGGGAGGGCCCTACAATGAGCAGTTCTTC.